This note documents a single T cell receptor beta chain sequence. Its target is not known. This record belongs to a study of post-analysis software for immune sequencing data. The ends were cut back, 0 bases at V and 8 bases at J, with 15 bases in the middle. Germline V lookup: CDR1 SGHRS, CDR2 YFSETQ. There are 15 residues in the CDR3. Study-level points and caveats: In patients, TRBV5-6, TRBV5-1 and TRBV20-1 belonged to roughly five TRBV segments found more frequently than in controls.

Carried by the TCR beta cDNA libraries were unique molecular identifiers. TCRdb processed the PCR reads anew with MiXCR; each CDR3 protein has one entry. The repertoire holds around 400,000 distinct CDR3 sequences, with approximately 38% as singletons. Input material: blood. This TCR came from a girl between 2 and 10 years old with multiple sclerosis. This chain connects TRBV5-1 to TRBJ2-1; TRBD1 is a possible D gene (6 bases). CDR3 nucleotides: TGCGCCAGCAGCTTGGGGCTGGGGGCGAGGGATGAGCAGTTCTTC. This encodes CASSLGLGARDEQFF.